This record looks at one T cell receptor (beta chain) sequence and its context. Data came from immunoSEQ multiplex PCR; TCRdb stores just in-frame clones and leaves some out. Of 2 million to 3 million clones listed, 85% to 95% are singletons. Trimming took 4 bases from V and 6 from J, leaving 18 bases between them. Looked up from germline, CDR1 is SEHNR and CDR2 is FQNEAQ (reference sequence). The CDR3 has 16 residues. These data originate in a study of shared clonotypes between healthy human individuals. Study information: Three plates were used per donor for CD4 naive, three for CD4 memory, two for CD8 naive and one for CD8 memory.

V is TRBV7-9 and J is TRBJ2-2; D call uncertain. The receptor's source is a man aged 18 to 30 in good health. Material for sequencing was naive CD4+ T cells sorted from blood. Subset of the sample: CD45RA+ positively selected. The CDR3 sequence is CASSSSVNAGPGELFF. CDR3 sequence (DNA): TGTGCCAGCAGCTCATCTGTAAATGCTGGGCCCGGGGAGCTGTTTTTT.